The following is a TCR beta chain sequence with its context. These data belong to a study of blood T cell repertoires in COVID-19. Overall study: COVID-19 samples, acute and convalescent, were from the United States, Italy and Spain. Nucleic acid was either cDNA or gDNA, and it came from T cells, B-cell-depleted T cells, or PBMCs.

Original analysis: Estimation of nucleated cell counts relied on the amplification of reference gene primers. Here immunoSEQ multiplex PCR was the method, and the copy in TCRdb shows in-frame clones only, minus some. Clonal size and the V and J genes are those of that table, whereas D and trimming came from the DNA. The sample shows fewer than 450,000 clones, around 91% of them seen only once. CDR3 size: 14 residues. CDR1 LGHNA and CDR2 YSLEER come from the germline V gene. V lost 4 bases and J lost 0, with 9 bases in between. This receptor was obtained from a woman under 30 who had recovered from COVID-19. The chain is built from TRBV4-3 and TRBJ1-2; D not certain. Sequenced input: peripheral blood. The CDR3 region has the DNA TGCGCCAGCAGCCCAGGAATAGCTAACTATGGCTACACCTTC. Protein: CASSPGIANYGYTF.